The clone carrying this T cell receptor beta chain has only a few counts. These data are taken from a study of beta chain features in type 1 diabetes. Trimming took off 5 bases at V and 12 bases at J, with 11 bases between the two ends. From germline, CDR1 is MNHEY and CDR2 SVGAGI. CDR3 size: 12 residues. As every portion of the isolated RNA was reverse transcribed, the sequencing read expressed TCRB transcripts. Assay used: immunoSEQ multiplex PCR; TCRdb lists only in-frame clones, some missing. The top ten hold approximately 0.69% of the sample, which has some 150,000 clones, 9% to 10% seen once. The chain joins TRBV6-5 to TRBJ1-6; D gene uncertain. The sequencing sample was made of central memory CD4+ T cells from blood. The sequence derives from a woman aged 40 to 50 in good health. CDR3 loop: CASSQPGEPLHF. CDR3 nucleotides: TGTGCCAGCAGTCAGCCCGGGGAACCCCTCCACTTT.